This T cell receptor (beta chain) was sequenced for a study of T-cell memory formation after mild COVID-19. Study results and limitations: Clones from the second wave (peaking day 37) had unconfirmed SARS-CoV-2 specificity.

TCRdb reprocessed the 5' RACE reads with MiXCR, giving one entry per CDR3 protein. The sample lists about 340,000 distinct CDR3 sequences, about 15% occurring once. Trimming took 5 bases from V and 6 from J, leaving 17 bases between them. CDR3 size: 13 residues. Looked up from germline, CDR1 is SQVTM and CDR2 is ANQGSEA. Worth noting for this clonotype: Its antigen is still unknown.

This rearrangement joins TRBV29-1 to TRBJ2-7; D possibly corresponds to TRBD1 (5 bases). This receptor was identified in a man aged 18 to 30 who had mild COVID-19 (a few samples of this study predate the infection). Cell type and time point are not known. The source material was PBMCs or a T cell subset sorted from them (not recorded which). CDR3 in amino acids: CSVWGLPNSEQYF. The DNA of the CDR3 is TGCAGCGTTTGGGGCCTCCCCAACTCCGAGCAGTACTTC.